Below, 30 T cell receptor beta chains from the same sample are listed, as sequenced in a study of cytomegalovirus exposure and HLA in healthy donors. 13 Jbeta primers and 60 Vbeta primers were used for the PCR. Profiled with immunoSEQ multiplex PCR; TCRdb holds only in-frame clones, not every one. The table gives tens of thousands of clones; the top ten clones make up about 4.1% of it. The source material was PBMCs. The origin of the receptors is a man younger than 35 in good health and CMV-seropositive.

CDR3 protein: CASRPDREAHGYTF. CDR3 DNA: TGTGCCAGCAGGCCTGACAGGGAGGCTCATGGCTACACCTTC. The gene calls are TRBV6-4 and TRBJ1-2, with 7 bases fitting TRBD1. V lost 6 bases and J lost 6; bases outside the gene matches: 10. Germline CDR1 reads MRHNA; CDR2 reads SNTAGT. The CDR3 runs 14 residues.

V gene TRBV28 combines with J gene TRBJ2-7; 9 bases agree with TRBD2. CDR1 is MDHEN, CDR2 SYDVKM, per germline. This CDR3 comprises 13 residues. V lost 2 bases and J lost 4; bases outside the gene matches: 0. In DNA form, the CDR3 reads TGTGCCAGCAGTTTAGCGGGGGGGTACGAGCAGTACTTC. Its protein product is CASSLAGGYEQYF.

V gene TRBV29-1 combines with J gene TRBJ1-4, with a possible D match to TRBD1 (5 bases). This CDR3 is built from 15 residues. Per the germline V gene, CDR1 is SQVTM and CDR2 is ANQGSEA. Trimming cost V 8 bases and J 1 base, with 17 bases left between them. Here the CDR3 DNA reads TGCAGCACTGATCAGGGAGGAAGAACTAATGAAAAACTGTTTTTT. Translation: CSTDQGGRTNEKLFF.

This chain uses TRBV5-1 with TRBJ2-5, with 9 bases matching TRBD2. Germline lookup yields CDR1 SGHRS and CDR2 YFSETQ. The CDR3 contains 15 residues. The V and J ends lost 2 bases and 3 bases, in that order; junction bases with no gene match: 5. CDR3 protein: CASSFSGGREETQYF. In DNA form, the CDR3 reads TGCGCCAGCAGCTTTTCGGGCGGGAGGGAAGAGACCCAGTACTTC.

V is TRBV6-4 and J is TRBJ1-2, with 7 nucleotides matching TRBD1. In germline, CDR1 is MRHNA, CDR2 SNTAGT. V lost 0 bases, J lost 8 bases, and 9 bases stayed unmatched. There are 15 residues in the CDR3. The CDR3 sequence is CASSDSKQGSNGYTF. The CDR3 region has the DNA TGTGCCAGCAGTGACTCGAAACAGGGGTCCAACGGCTACACCTTC.

The CDR3 is CASSLYDSTYEQYF. CDR3 DNA: TGTGCCAGCAGTTTATACGACAGCACCTACGAGCAGTACTTC. This chain connects TRBV27 to TRBJ2-7; a possible D gene is TRBD1 (5 bases). The CDR3 spans 14 residues. Germline assignment: CDR1 MNHEY and CDR2 SMNVEV (reference sequence). V was trimmed by 1 base and J by 2 bases, leaving 9 bases between them.

This chain links TRBV15 with TRBJ1-1, with D unresolved. Germline loops: CDR1 LNHNV, CDR2 YYDKDF (reference sequence). V was shortened by 0 bases and J by 5 bases, with 16 bases between the two germline ends. The CDR3 has 16 residues. As DNA, the CDR3 is TGTGCCACCAGCAGAGAACGGGCAGGAGGAAGAACTGAAGCTTTCTTT. Its translation: CATSRERAGGRTEAFF. Together with reference TRBV15 and TRBJ1-1, the CDR3 gives the full variable domain: DAMVIQNPRYQVTQFGKPVTLSCSQTLNHNVMYWYQQKSSQAPKLLFHYYDKDFNNEADTPDNFQSRRPNTSFCFLDIRSPGLGDTAMYLCATSRERAGGRTEAFFGQGTRLTVV.

This chain connects TRBV4-2 to TRBJ2-5; 8 bases are shared with TRBD2. Germline V CDR1 and CDR2: LGHNA, YNFKEQ. The CDR3 extends over 16 amino acids. Trimming cost V 8 bases and J 4 bases; bases outside gene matches: 15. CDR3 nucleotides: TGTGCCAGCCGTTCAATTGGCGGGAGGTTTGGAGAGACCCAGTACTTC. Translating it yields CASRSIGGRFGETQYF.

The V call is TRBV29-1, the J call TRBJ1-2; 8 bases agree with TRBD1. CDR3 length: 15 amino acids. Germline CDR1 is SQVTM and CDR2 is ANQGSEA. The trim removed 5 bases at V and 2 bases at J, leaving 10 bases unmatched. CDR3 region: CSVYGQGAVNYGYTF. Written as DNA, the CDR3 is TGCAGCGTTTACGGGCAGGGGGCTGTCAACTATGGCTACACCTTC. The full variable domain, its missing parts supplied by reference TRBV29-1 and TRBJ1-2, is SAVISQKPSRDICQRGTSLTIQCQVDSQVTMMFWYRQQPGQSLTLIATANQGSEATYESGFVIDKFPISRPNLTFSTLTVSNMSPEDSSIYLCSVYGQGAVNYGYTFGSGTRLTVV.

V and J are TRBV28 and TRBJ2-1; the match to TRBD2 covers 7 bases. V lost 6 bases, J lost 2 bases, and 4 bases stayed unmatched. The CDR3 sequence is 14 residues long. Germline V gene sequence: CDR1 MDHEN, CDR2 SYDVKM. The CDR3 is CASSPGLAYNEQFF. Written as DNA, the CDR3 is TGTGCCAGCAGCCCCGGACTAGCCTACAATGAGCAGTTCTTC.

V usage is TRBV19 and J usage is TRBJ2-1; 8 bases line up with TRBD2. Trimming removed 10 bases from V and 4 bases from J; junction bases left unmatched: 12. This CDR3 has 15 residues. From germline, CDR1 is LNHDA and CDR2 SQIVND (reference sequence). The CDR3 protein is CATNIGLAGYNEQFF. CDR3 in DNA: TGTGCCACAAATATAGGGCTAGCGGGTTACAATGAGCAGTTCTTC.

The chain recombines TRBV28 with TRBJ2-1, with 10 bases aligning to TRBD2. This CDR3 comprises 15 residues. Trimming removed 4 bases from V and 14 bases from J; junction bases left unmatched: 14. Germline-derived CDR1 and CDR2 are MDHEN and SYDVKM. CDR3 amino acids: CASSSLAGGSGREFF. DNA for the CDR3: TGTGCCAGCAGTTCCTTAGCGGGAGGAAGCGGGCGGGAGTTCTTC.

This sequence joins TRBV5-1 and TRBJ1-1, with D tentatively TRBD1 (5 bases). The length of the CDR3 is 16 residues. V was pared by 0 bases and J by 6 bases, with 18 bases between. Germline V gene data show CDR1 as SGHRS and CDR2 as YFSETQ. This chain's CDR3 is CASSLETGGVKAEAFF. CDR3 sequence (DNA): TGCGCCAGCAGCTTGGAGACGGGGGGAGTAAAGGCTGAAGCTTTCTTT.

The chain joins TRBV18 to TRBJ1-2; 9 nucleotides align to TRBD1. Unmatched junction bases numbered 7, after V lost 2 bases and J lost 6 bases. Germline V gives CDR1 KGHSH, CDR2 LQKENI. The CDR3 loop spans 15 amino acids. CDR3: CASSPARTGADGYTF. The DNA for the CDR3 is TGTGCCAGCTCACCAGCGAGGACAGGGGCCGATGGCTACACCTTC.

The genes are TRBV14 and TRBJ2-5; D remains unclear. This CDR3 is built from 14 residues. CDR1 is SGHDN and CDR2 is FVKESK in the germline V gene. V was shortened by 2 bases and J by 5 bases, with 12 bases between the two germline ends. For the CDR3, the DNA is TGTGCCAGCAGCCAAACGAAACTCGGGGAGACCCAGTACTTC. Protein: CASSQTKLGETQYF.

The J gene is TRBJ1-2, the V gene TRBV10-1, with 11 positions matching TRBD1. In germline, CDR1 is WNHNN, CDR2 SYGVQD (reference sequence). The CDR3 contains 15 residues. J was trimmed by 3 bases and V by 5 bases; bases with no gene match: 5. CDR3 DNA: TGCGCCAGCAGTCCGGACAGGGGGCAAGACTATGGCTACACCTTC. Protein sequence: CASSPDRGQDYGYTF.

The rearrangement links TRBV6-1 to TRBJ2-5; TRBD1 matches 7 bases. There are 16 residues in the CDR3. Germline V CDR1 and CDR2: MNHNS, SASEGT. Trimming took 4 bases from V and 1 from J; bases not matched to a gene: 9. The CDR3 nucleotides are TGTGCCAGCAGTGTAAACTATGGGACAGTCCAAGAGACCCAGTACTTC. Translation gives CASSVNYGTVQETQYF.

The chain joins TRBV5-4 to TRBJ1-2; D uncertain. The germline gives CDR1 SGHNT, CDR2 YYREEE (reference sequence). Between the trimmed V and J ends, which lost 2 bases and 2 bases, there was a span of 7 bases. There are 13 residues in the CDR3. CDR3 region: CASSFDTNYGYTF. The CDR3, as DNA: TGTGCCAGCAGCTTTGACACGAACTATGGCTACACCTTC.

To note about this clone: Different DNA sequences within this sample yield the same CDR3. V gene TRBV23-1 combines with J gene TRBJ1-4, with D unresolved. TRBV23-1 is an ORF for which the function is uncertain. The CDR3 consists of 14 residues. The V gene lost 0 bases and the J gene lost 5 bases, with 7 bases spanning the gap. DNA of the CDR3: TGCGCCAGCAGTCAATCGGGAGAAAATGAAAAACTGTTTTTT. This encodes CASSQSGENEKLFF.

Worth noting for this clone: Mismatch with germline at one junction end may stem from a read error. The gene calls are TRBV6-1 and TRBJ1-1; D might be TRBD1 (6 bases). Germline CDR1 MNHNS, CDR2 SASEGT. The CDR3 is made up of 11 amino acids. The CDR3 sequence is CASSPTRTVSF. CDR3 in DNA: TGTGCCAGCAGTCCCACCAGGACAGTATCATTT.

The chain has TRBV5-1 and TRBJ1-3, with TRBD1 as a possible D gene (5 bases). This CDR3 spans 15 amino acids. Germline V gives CDR1 SGHRS, CDR2 YFSETQ. V was pared by 4 bases and J by 0 bases, with 11 bases between. In nucleotides, the CDR3 is TGCGCCAGCAGCAAGGGGATAACCTCTGGAAACACCATATATTTT. Residues: CASSKGITSGNTIYF.

This chain links TRBV6-6 with TRBJ1-1; 8 bases align to TRBD1. The CDR3 spans 14 residues. Germline-derived CDR1 and CDR2 are MNHNY and SVGAGI (reference sequence). With 1 base clipped from V and 6 bases from J, the junction kept 4 bases outside the gene matches. The CDR3 reads CASSYYTGGAEAFF. CDR3 nucleotides: TGTGCCAGCAGTTACTACACAGGGGGGGCTGAAGCTTTCTTT.

The CDR3 region is CASSVFTSPYEQYF. The CDR3 nucleotides are TGTGCCAGCAGCGTCTTTACAAGTCCCTACGAGCAGTACTTC. The rearrangement uses TRBV5-5 and TRBJ2-7; unclear D gene. Per germline, CDR1 SGHKS and CDR2 YYEKEE (reference sequence). This CDR3 contains 14 residues. The V end was cut by 4 bases, the J end by 2 bases, with 13 bases between.

The J gene is TRBJ1-5, the V gene TRBV7-9; TRBD1 matches at 7 bases. The germline V gene has CDR1 SEHNR and CDR2 FQNEAQ (reference sequence). Trimming at V came to 1 base and at J to 4 bases, leaving 7 bases not matched to a gene. This CDR3 has 16 residues. This chain's CDR3 is CASSLVSGTANQPQHF. Here the CDR3 DNA reads TGTGCCAGCAGCTTAGTTAGTGGGACAGCAAATCAGCCCCAGCATTTT. The whole variable domain, remainder taken from reference TRBV7-9 and TRBJ1-5, is DTGVSQNPRHKITKRGQNVTFRCDPISEHNRLYWYRQTLGQGPEFLTYFQNEAQLEKSRLLSDRFSAERPKGSFSTLEIQRTEQGDSAMYLCASSLVSGTANQPQHFGDGTRLSIL.

This chain uses TRBV6-1 with TRBJ2-7; TRBD2 aligns across 9 bases. V shed 8 bases, J shed 2 bases, and the junction held 10 bases outside the gene matches. CDR1 is MNHNS, CDR2 SASEGT, per germline. The CDR3 covers 15 residues. The CDR3 protein is CASQGRLAETYEQYF. For the CDR3, the DNA is TGTGCCAGCCAGGGGCGACTAGCGGAAACCTACGAGCAGTACTTC.

The chain employs TRBV5-1 and TRBJ2-3; D unresolved. V shed 0 bases and J shed 0 bases, with 5 bases lying between them. Germline CDR1 and CDR2: SGHRS and YFSETQ. The length of the CDR3 is 14 residues. The CDR3 DNA reads TGCGCCAGCAGCTTGGCCAGAAGCACAGATACGCAGTATTTT. Translated, it gives CASSLARSTDTQYF.

The chain links TRBV7-2 to TRBJ2-3; 15 bases are a match to TRBD2. The CDR3 has 17 amino acids. Germline V CDR1 and CDR2: SGHTA, FQGNSA. Trimming took 5 bases from V and 4 from J; bases not matched to a gene: 7. CDR3 sequence (DNA): TGTGCCAGCAGCCAGGGACTAGCGGGAGGCGGTGCAGATACGCAGTATTTT. Protein: CASSQGLAGGGADTQYF.

The chain uses TRBV18 and TRBJ2-1; no reliable D call. Germline-derived CDR1 and CDR2 are KGHSH and LQKENI. There are 13 residues in the CDR3. Between the trimmed V and J ends, which lost 6 bases and 7 bases, there was a span of 13 bases. The CDR3 protein is CASSPVTENEQFF. CDR3 nucleotides: TGTGCCAGCTCGCCAGTAACGGAGAATGAGCAGTTCTTC.

Concerning this clone itself: This sample includes further DNA sequences coding for the same CDR3. The chain employs TRBV4-1 and TRBJ2-7; D perhaps matches TRBD2 (6 bases). Germline V CDR1 and CDR2: MGHRA, YSYEKL. This CDR3 spans 18 amino acids. V lost 0 bases to trimming and J lost 3 bases, with 21 bases between them. CDR3 amino acids: CASSQEGGGSLPFYEQYF. The CDR3 nucleotides are TGCGCCAGCAGCCAAGAGGGAGGAGGGTCACTACCATTCTACGAGCAGTACTTC.

This chain uses TRBV18 with TRBJ2-7; D is undetermined. The CDR3 contains 12 residues. The V gene's germline CDR1 is KGHSH and CDR2 LQKENI. V was clipped by 1 base and J by 6 bases, with 7 bases between them. CDR3 sequence (DNA): TGTGCCAGCTCACCACTAACCGGCGAGCAGTACTTC. Amino acids: CASSPLTGEQYF.